The clone carrying this T cell receptor (beta chain) has just a few counts. Its matching antigen is unknown. One junction end disagrees with the germline gene, perhaps due to a read error. The data stem from a study of T cells in Graves' hyperthyroidism and ophthalmopathy. Study results and caveats: A 13 V-J model separated ophthalmopathy from stable hyperthyroidism. The blood repertoire included most of the expanded thyroid clonotypes above 0.001.

RNA transcripts yielded amplified TCR beta CDR3 regions. First-round RT-PCR targeting the TCR CDR3 was performed with the HTBI primer set. TCRdb reprocessed the multiplex PCR reads via MiXCR and lists one record per CDR3 protein. This sample has over 200,000 distinct CDR3 sequences; 13% to 15% occur once, and the top ten carry less than 15%. The CDR3 is 13 residues long. Germline lookup yields CDR1 SQVTM and CDR2 ANQGSEA. Diagnosis of hyperthyroidism was new in patients aged 18 to 65, and its duration was under 2 months. The sequence derives from a woman in her thirties or forties with Graves' hyperthyroidism that later progressed to Graves' ophthalmopathy. The genes are TRBV29-1 and TRBJ2-2, with D possibly being TRBD1 or TRBD2 (5 bases each). Material: blood. The CDR3 sequence: CSVEDYETGRILF. The CDR3 DNA sequence: TGCAGCGTTGAAGATTACGAGACGGGACGTATACTTTTT.